The 6 T cell receptor beta chains presented below share a single source sample, sequenced in a study of spatial heterogeneity in lung cancer. One entry per CDR3 protein results from TCRdb running MiXCR on the 5' RACE reads. The sample shows some 21,000 distinct CDR3 sequences, about 3.3% of them seen only once. The sample's time point: sample taken at primary tumor resection. Sequencing of whole RNA from tumor, nontumor lung or frozen PBMC involved no sorting. The specimen was PBMCs, collected at surgery. Receptor source: a female donor with early-stage non-small cell lung cancer.

This clonotype was detected many times. V is TRBV7-9 and J is TRBJ1-1; no clear D gene. Trimming removed 1 base at V and 11 bases at J, with 11 bases between. The CDR3 extends over 12 amino acids. Looked up from germline, CDR1 is SEHNR and CDR2 is FQNEAQ (reference sequence). The CDR3 DNA reads as TGTGCCAGCAGCTTAGATGGGTTCGAGGCTTTCTTT. Translated, it gives CASSLDGFEAFF.

The chain uses TRBV30 and TRBJ2-7; 14 bases fit TRBD2. The CDR3 covers 15 residues. The V segment lost 4 bases and the J segment 6 bases; nucleotides outside the gene matches: 8. In germline, CDR1 is GTSNPN, CDR2 SVGIG (reference sequence). The chain's CDR3 is CAWTQGLAGVGEQYF. The DNA for the CDR3 is TGTGCCTGGACCCAGGGACTAGCGGGAGTTGGCGAGCAGTACTTC.

This clonotype was detected ten times or more. The chain has TRBV10-1 and TRBJ2-3; 11 bases are a match to TRBD2. Unmatched junction bases numbered 9, after V lost 3 bases and J lost 4 bases. The CDR3 totals 17 residues. Germline loops: CDR1 WNHNN, CDR2 SYGVQD (reference sequence). CDR3 sequence: CASSDGLAGPSPDTQYF. DNA of the CDR3: TGCGCCAGCAGTGACGGACTAGCGGGCCCCTCCCCAGATACGCAGTATTTT.

There are many counts of this clonotype. CDR3 sequence reads: CASSPNAENTEAFF. The DNA of the CDR3 is TGTGCCAGCAGTCCAAATGCCGAGAACACTGAAGCTTTCTTT. J is TRBJ1-1 and V is TRBV27; D gene unclear. Germline CDR1 is MNHEY and CDR2 is SMNVEV (reference sequence). The CDR3 totals 14 residues. V lost 5 bases and J 1 base, leaving 11 bases between the germline ends.

This clonotype was recorded many times. The chain carries TRBV2 and TRBJ1-2; 8 bases are a match to TRBD1. The CDR3 extends over 14 amino acids. V trimming: 1 base; J trimming: 7 bases; junction bases outside the gene matches: 5. The germline gives CDR1 SNHLY, CDR2 FYNNEI. Here the CDR3 DNA reads TGTGCCAGCAGTGAAGGGGACAGGTGGCTTGGCTACACCTTC. This gives the protein CASSEGDRWLGYTF.

This clonotype was detected ten times or more. V usage is TRBV2 and J usage is TRBJ1-4, with D maybe TRBD1 (5 bases). CDR1 SNHLY and CDR2 FYNNEI come from the germline V gene. Trimming removed 5 bases from V and 4 bases from J, with 14 bases in between. The CDR3 covers 15 residues. The CDR3 region is CASSKSGLRNEKLFF. DNA of the CDR3: TGTGCCAGCAGTAAATCGGGACTGCGTAATGAAAAACTGTTTTTT.